This T cell receptor (beta chain) was sequenced for a study of blood T cells in healthy people across ages. Findings and limits, study-wide: The long-lived group displayed more naive CD4+ cells, plus higher diversity, than the aged donors did.

Turning to this clonotype: Its antigen remains unidentified.

The length of the CDR3 is 15 residues. In germline, CDR1 is ENHRY, CDR2 SYGVKD. The J segment lost 12 bases and the V segment lost 2 bases, leaving 12 bases of the junction unmatched. A second about 7 to 11 cycle PCR used barcoded and J-beta primers. TCRdb reanalysed the 5' RACE reads using MiXCR and keeps one entry per CDR3 protein. This sample has 700,000 or so distinct CDR3 sequences, with about 24% found just once. The sequenced sample was blood. The chain carries TRBV10-3 and TRBJ1-4, with TRBD1 matching 7 bases. This TCR was sampled from a man between 70 and 80 years old in good health. The CDR3 DNA reads TGTGCCATCAGTGAGGAGGGACAGCCCTGGCAGGAACTGTTTTTT. It translates to CAISEEGQPWQELFF.